This T cell receptor (beta chain) was captured by sequencing in a study of technical replicates of blood from several donors. The CDR3 contains 15 residues. Germline CDR1 is LGHNA and CDR2 is YSLEER. Trimming removed 3 bases from V and 7 bases from J, with 18 bases in between. Profiling relied on immunoSEQ multiplex PCR, and the TCRdb table lists in-frame clones only, not all of them. The repertoire consists of 60,000 to 65,000 clones, with about 86% occurring once and the leading ten covering about 5.1%. V and J are TRBV4-3 and TRBJ1-2; maybe TRBD1 (6 bases). This clonotype was sampled from a human donor in good health. Some clones in this sample may be carry-over from other donors' samples. Sequences were obtained from PBMCs. The CDR3 is CASSQSVGGVSGYTF. CDR3 DNA sequence: TGCGCCAGCAGCCAGTCCGTAGGGGGTGTGTCTGGCTACACCTTC.